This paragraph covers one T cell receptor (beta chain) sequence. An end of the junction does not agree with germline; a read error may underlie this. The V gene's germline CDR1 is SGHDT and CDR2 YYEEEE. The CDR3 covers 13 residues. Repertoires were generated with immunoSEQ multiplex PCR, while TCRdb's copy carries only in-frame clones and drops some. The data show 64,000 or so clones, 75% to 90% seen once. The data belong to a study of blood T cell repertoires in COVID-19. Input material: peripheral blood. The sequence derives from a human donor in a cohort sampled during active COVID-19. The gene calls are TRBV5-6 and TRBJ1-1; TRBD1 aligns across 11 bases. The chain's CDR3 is CASSSGQGAARAF. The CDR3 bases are TGTGCCAGCAGCTCCGGACAGGGGGCGGCCCGTGCCTTT.